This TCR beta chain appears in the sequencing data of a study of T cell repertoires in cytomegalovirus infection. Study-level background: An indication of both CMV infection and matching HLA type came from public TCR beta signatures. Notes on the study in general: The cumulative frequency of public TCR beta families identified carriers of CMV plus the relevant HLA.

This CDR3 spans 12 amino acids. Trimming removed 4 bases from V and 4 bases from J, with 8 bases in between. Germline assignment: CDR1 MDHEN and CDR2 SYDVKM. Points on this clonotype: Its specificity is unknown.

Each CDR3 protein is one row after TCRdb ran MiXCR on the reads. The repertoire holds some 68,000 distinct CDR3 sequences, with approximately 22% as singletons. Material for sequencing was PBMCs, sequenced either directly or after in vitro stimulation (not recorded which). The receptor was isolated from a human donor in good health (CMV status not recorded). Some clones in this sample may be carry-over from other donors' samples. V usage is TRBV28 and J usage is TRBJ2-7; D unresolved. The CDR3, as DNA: TGTGCCAGCAGTTCGGTTCGGTACGAGCAGTACTTC. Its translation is CASSSVRYEQYF.